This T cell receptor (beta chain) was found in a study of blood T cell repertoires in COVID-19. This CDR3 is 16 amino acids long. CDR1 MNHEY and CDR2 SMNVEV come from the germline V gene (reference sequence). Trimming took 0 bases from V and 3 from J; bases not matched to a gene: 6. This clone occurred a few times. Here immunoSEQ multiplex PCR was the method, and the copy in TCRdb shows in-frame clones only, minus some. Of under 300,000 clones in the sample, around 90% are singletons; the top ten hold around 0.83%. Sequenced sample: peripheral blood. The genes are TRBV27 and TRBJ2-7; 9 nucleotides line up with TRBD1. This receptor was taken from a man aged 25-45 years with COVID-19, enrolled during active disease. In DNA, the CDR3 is TGTGCCAGCAGTTTATCGGGGACAGGGACGAACTACGAGCAGTACTTC. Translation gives CASSLSGTGTNYEQYF.